The rows below give T cell receptor beta chains drawn from one sample of a study of Tregs in tolerant kidney transplant recipients. Profiled with immunoSEQ multiplex PCR; TCRdb holds only in-frame clones, not every one. Among tens of thousands of clones listed, roughly 93% were seen once. The sample was CD4+ T cells from blood, taken before the transplant. These receptor sequences come from a human donor who received a combined kidney and bone marrow transplant. Each CDR3 is given with its conserved first and last residue. The D gene is left open where the match is weak.

j_call | v_call | d_call | cdr3_length | cdr3_aa
TRBJ2-1 | TRBV27 | NA | 21 | CASRLRAYSKLLGAKDNEQFF
TRBJ2-3 | TRBV6-5 | NA | 12 | CASSSRLNTQYF
TRBJ1-4 | TRBV10-3 | TRBD1 | 14 | CAISEGTAKPGLFF
TRBJ2-3 | TRBV10-3 | NA | 15 | CAISTGLRGTDTQYF
TRBJ2-1 | TRBV5-6 | TRBD2 | 17 | CASSLGPSGTSYNEQFF
TRBJ2-2 | TRBV27 | NA | 16 | CASSARRAANTGELFF
TRBJ1-6 | TRBV7-3 | NA | 16 | CASSLDGGVHNSPLHF
TRBJ2-2 | TRBV4-2 | TRBD2 | 16 | CASSVAGGANTGELFF
TRBJ2-2 | TRBV11-3 | NA | 14 | CASSLDRGIGELFF
TRBJ2-3 | TRBV29-1 | TRBD2 | 14 | CSVEGGRGADTQYF
TRBJ2-1 | TRBV9 | TRBD2 | 14 | CASSWASGGVEQFF
TRBJ2-5 | TRBV18 | NA | 18 | CASSPPGVAASEGETQYF
TRBJ1-5 | TRBV29-1 | NA | 11 | CSVQGQGPQHF
TRBJ2-7 | TRBV7-2 | TRBD2 | 14 | CASSIAGGFDEQYF
TRBJ1-6 | TRBV11-1 | NA | 12 | CASSAGGSPLHF
TRBJ2-5 | TRBV18 | NA | 12 | CASSRVEETQYF
TRBJ2-3 | TRBV9 | NA | 13 | CASSVETGYTQYF
NA | TRBV14 | NA | 17 | CASSQVWGDGSSYEQYF
TRBJ2-5 | TRBV23-1 | NA | 18 | CASSRANFEQPGQETQYF
TRBJ2-1 | TRBV5-1 | TRBD2 | 17 | CASSSGLAGGPGGEQFF
TRBJ1-1 | TRBV11-2 | NA | 12 | CASSLDRTEAFF
TRBJ1-4 | TRBV19 | TRBD1 | 18 | CASSPEFGTGGYNEKLFF
TRBJ1-2 | TRBV7-3 | NA | 14 | CASSLLPGEYGYTF
TRBJ2-5 | TRBV7-2 | NA | 13 | CASSILAQETQYF
TRBJ2-3 | TRBV5-1 | TRBD2 | 17 | CASGTSGGLISTDTQYF
TRBJ1-1 | TRBV27 | NA | 11 | CASRSNGKAFF
TRBJ1-2 | TRBV7-2 | TRBD1 | 16 | CASSSYSRGQDYGYTF
TRBJ1-1 | TRBV19 | NA | 14 | CASSMGQRNTEAFF
TRBJ2-3 | TRBV7-3 | TRBD1 | 14 | CASSRTGGKDTQYF
TRBJ2-3 | TRBV21-1 | NA | 18 | CASSTRTKKMDLTDTQYF
TRBJ2-7 | TRBV6-1 | TRBD1 | 14 | CASTQRGPSMEQYF
TRBJ2-1 | TRBV19 | NA | 16 | CASIPRVGSSYNEQFF
TRBJ2-7 | TRBV18 | NA | 14 | CASSPPEGVSEQYF
TRBJ2-7 | TRBV19 | NA | 11 | CASSTYSEQYF
TRBJ2-1 | TRBV9 | TRBD2 | 16 | CASSRTGTSGGGEQFF
TRBJ2-7 | TRBV4-2 | TRBD2 | 16 | CASSQNSGGAYYEQYF
TRBJ1-5 | TRBV30 | NA | 13 | CAWSGGRVQPQHF
TRBJ1-1 | TRBV7-8 | TRBD1 | 14 | CASSQGAPGPEAFF
TRBJ2-7 | TRBV10-3 | TRBD1 | 15 | CAISVFDRGSYEQYF
TRBJ2-3 | TRBV30 | TRBD2 | 14 | CAWRTSGTTDTQYF
TRBJ2-5 | TRBV29-1 | TRBD2 | 16 | CSVESVGGGIQETQYF
TRBJ1-1 | TRBV29-1 | NA | 16 | CSVVGVRGRADTEAFF
TRBJ1-5 | TRBV7-2 | NA | 15 | CASSLGIPPNQPQHF
TRBJ2-1 | TRBV4-1 | NA | 14 | CASSPILRGGEQFF
TRBJ2-1 | TRBV7-9 | NA | 12 | CASSTQGHEQFF
TRBJ2-2 | TRBV7-2 | NA | 16 | CASSPRHTMNTGELFF
TRBJ2-3 | TRBV6-4 | NA | 13 | CASSTGVRGAQYF
TRBJ2-5 | TRBV29-1 | NA | 13 | CSVQDRNQETQYF
TRBJ2-1 | TRBV5-6 | TRBD2 | 16 | CASSLRRDGRYNEQFF
TRBJ1-5 | TRBV2 | NA | 14 | CASRRFYSNQPQHF
TRBJ2-2 | TRBV7-2 | TRBD2 | 15 | CASSLGGGGTGELFF
TRBJ2-1 | TRBV7-9 | TRBD1 | 18 | CASSQDRGLLNLYNEQFF
TRBJ1-4 | TRBV5-5 | NA | 13 | CASSLGTGEKLFF
TRBJ2-7 | TRBV7-2 | TRBD1 | 13 | CASRTTGVGEQYF
TRBJ2-3 | TRBV7-6 | TRBD2 | 15 | CASSSLAGVADTQYF
TRBJ2-2 | TRBV27 | NA | 15 | CASSLVNSYTGELFF
TRBJ2-1 | TRBV4-3 | NA | 17 | CASSPSRPLSATWRAFF
TRBJ1-2 | TRBV13 | NA | 13 | CASSLAGAQIVSF
TRBJ2-7 | TRBV19 | TRBD1 | 15 | CASQRTRGKAYEQYF
TRBJ1-1 | TRBV29-1 | TRBD1 | 13 | CSVWTGGNTEAFF